The 29 T cell receptor beta chains below were found in one sample sequenced in a study of blood T cell repertoires in COVID-19. Sequencing used immunoSEQ multiplex PCR; TCRdb keeps in-frame clones, though not all of them. This sample yields roughly 420,000 clones, of which roughly 90% are seen a single time; over 0.9% belongs to the top ten. Sequencing was performed on PBMCs or T cells enriched from blood (not recorded which). All receptors derive from a woman aged 30 to 39 with acute COVID-19.

V and J are TRBV9 and TRBJ1-2; TRBD1 aligns across 7 bases. Losses at the gene ends were 3 bases for V and 0 bases for J; bases not matched to a gene: 11. CDR3 length equals 17 residues. Germline V lookup: CDR1 SGDLS, CDR2 YYNGEE. The chain's CDR3 is CASSEGQFSLANYGYTF. The CDR3 DNA reads as TGTGCCAGCAGCGAGGGACAGTTTAGTTTAGCTAACTATGGCTACACCTTC.

The gene calls are TRBV5-1 and TRBJ2-7; 10 nucleotides line up with TRBD1. The CDR3 covers 15 residues. After removal of 2 bases from V and 3 bases from J, the junction contained 5 bases not matched to a gene. Germline CDR1 is SGHRS and CDR2 is YFSETQ. CDR3 amino acids: CASSFWTGGVYEQYF. DNA of the CDR3: TGCGCCAGCAGCTTTTGGACAGGGGGAGTCTACGAGCAGTACTTC.

V usage is TRBV5-5 and J usage is TRBJ1-5, with a tentative D call TRBD1 (6 bases). The V end was cut by 0 bases, the J end by 7 bases, with 17 bases between. The germline CDR1 and CDR2 sequences are SGHKS and YYEKEE (reference sequence). The CDR3 runs to 16 residues. CDR3 amino acids: CASSLAVDRLNQPQHF. Here the CDR3 DNA reads TGTGCCAGCAGCTTGGCGGTTGACAGGTTGAACCAGCCCCAGCATTTT.

The V gene is TRBV2, the J gene TRBJ1-2; 8 bases fit TRBD1. V shed 8 bases, J shed 8 bases, and the junction held 13 bases outside the gene matches. The CDR3 is made up of 14 amino acids. The V gene's germline CDR1 is SNHLY and CDR2 FYNNEI. As DNA, the CDR3 is TGTGCCAGCGGCCTCTCCGGACAGGGTGGGGGCTACACCTTC. This sequence encodes CASGLSGQGGGYTF.

V is TRBV19 and J is TRBJ2-7, with a weak D call TRBD1 (5 bases). The CDR3 extends over 13 amino acids. V was shortened by 6 bases and J by 4 bases, with 13 bases between the two germline ends. Per germline, CDR1 LNHDA and CDR2 SQIVND (reference sequence). CDR3 sequence (DNA): TGTGCCAGTAGCAGGCCTGGGGCGTACGAGCAGTACTTC. Protein product: CASSRPGAYEQYF.

The rearrangement links TRBV7-3 to TRBJ2-1, with D possibly being TRBD2 (5 bases). In germline, CDR1 is SGHTA, CDR2 FQGTGA. The CDR3 is 15 amino acids. Trimming left V 0 bases short and J 2 bases short, with 8 bases between. CDR3 sequence: CASSLTREPYNEQFF. The CDR3 DNA reads TGTGCCAGCAGCTTAACAAGGGAGCCCTACAATGAGCAGTTCTTC.

This sequence joins TRBV24-1 and TRBJ2-7; 7 nucleotides match TRBD2. J lost 2 bases, V lost 5 bases, and 11 bases had no gene match. CDR1 is KGHDR and CDR2 is SFDVKD in the germline V gene. The CDR3 totals 16 residues. The CDR3 nucleotides are TGTGCCACCAGTGCCTGGAGCCTGGCGGGGGCCTACGAGCAGTACTTC. It encodes CATSAWSLAGAYEQYF.

This clone was observed a single time. The gene calls are TRBV19 and TRBJ2-2, with D tentatively TRBD1 (6 bases). Trimming stripped 10 bases from V and 4 bases from J, with 16 bases between. Germline CDR1 reads LNHDA; CDR2 reads SQIVND (reference sequence). CDR3 length: 14 residues. CDR3 residues: CATDRSWGTGELFF. CDR3 DNA: TGTGCCACCGACAGGAGTTGGGGCACCGGGGAGCTGTTTTTT. Together with reference TRBV19 and TRBJ2-2, the CDR3 gives the full variable domain: DGGITQSPKYLFRKEGQNVTLSCEQNLNHDAMYWYRQDPGQGLRLIYYSQIVNDFQKGDIAEGYSVSREKKESFPLTVTSAQKNPTAFYLCATDRSWGTGELFFGEGSRLTVL.

The chain has TRBV23-1 and TRBJ1-6; a weak D match, TRBD1 (5 bases). TRBV23-1 is placed among ORFs of uncertain function. The CDR3 loop spans 16 amino acids. The V end was cut by 2 bases, the J end by 7 bases, with 15 bases between. CDR3 bases: TGCGCCAGCAGTCAAAGCCTCAGGGTTTCCAATTCACCCCTCCACTTT. Translated, it gives CASSQSLRVSNSPLHF.

This rearrangement joins TRBV5-1 to TRBJ1-1; D ambiguous. V dropped 0 bases and J dropped 8 bases, with 11 bases sitting between them. The CDR3 has 13 residues. Germline-derived CDR1 and CDR2 are SGHRS and YFSETQ. DNA for the CDR3: TGCGCCAGCAGCTTGGGTTCCGGGAGAGAAGCTTTCTTT. It is translated as CASSLGSGREAFF. Together with reference TRBV5-1 and TRBJ1-1, the CDR3 gives the full variable domain: KAGVTQTPRYLIKTRGQQVTLSCSPISGHRSVSWYQQTPGQGLQFLFEYFSETQRNKGNFPGRFSGRQFSNSRSEMNVSTLELGDSALYLCASSLGSGREAFFGQGTRLTVV.

The chain uses TRBV15 and TRBJ2-7; D is unclear. From germline, CDR1 is LNHNV and CDR2 YYDKDF (reference sequence). The CDR3 consists of 11 residues. Trimming removed 1 base at V and 7 bases at J, with 5 bases between. The CDR3 reads CATSRVIEQYF. The CDR3 DNA is TGTGCCACCAGCAGAGTTATAGAGCAGTACTTC.

This sequence joins TRBV3-1 (or the pseudogene TRBV3-2) and TRBJ2-7, with 10 bases that match TRBD2. The CDR3 is 14 residues long. Trimming cost V 4 bases and J 5 bases; bases outside gene matches: 5. CDR1 and CDR2 (germline): LGHDT, YNNKEL (reference sequence). The CDR3 sequence: CASSLSGGPHEQYF. The CDR3 DNA reads TGTGCCAGCAGCCTTAGCGGGGGGCCCCACGAGCAGTACTTC.

This chain connects TRBV24-1 to TRBJ2-2, with 9 bases identical to TRBD1. The CDR3 has 19 amino acids. Germline V gene data show CDR1 as KGHDR and CDR2 as SFDVKD. J gave up 6 bases and V 12 bases, and 25 bases lay outside the gene matches. CDR3 nucleotide sequence: TGTGCCGTCGACAGGGGGAGAAACCGAAAGAGCTCGAAACCCGGGGAGCTGTTTTTT. Amino acid sequence: CAVDRGRNRKSSKPGELFF.

The V call is TRBV5-1, the J call TRBJ2-3, with D perhaps TRBD1 (5 bases). Germline CDR1 and CDR2: SGHRS and YFSETQ. This CDR3 spans 16 amino acids. Deletions cut 0 bases from V and 3 bases from J, with 14 bases between. The CDR3 DNA reads TGCGCCAGCAGCTTGGGCAGGGCGGATCGAACAGATACGCAGTATTTT. It codes for CASSLGRADRTDTQYF.

This chain links TRBV19 with TRBJ2-2, with D perhaps matching TRBD1 (5 bases). The V end was cut by 1 base, the J end by 5 bases, with 17 bases between. The germline V gene encodes CDR1 LNHDA and CDR2 SQIVND (reference sequence). This CDR3 has 17 residues. CDR3 nucleotide sequence: TGTGCCAGTAGTATAGCAGGGCAGGGTTCTTTTACCGGGGAGCTGTTTTTT. Encoded protein: CASSIAGQGSFTGELFF. The whole variable domain, remainder taken from reference TRBV19 and TRBJ2-2, is DGGITQSPKYLFRKEGQNVTLSCEQNLNHDAMYWYRQDPGQGLRLIYYSQIVNDFQKGDIAEGYSVSREKKESFPLTVTSAQKNPTAFYLCASSIAGQGSFTGELFFGEGSRLTVL.

The CDR3 spells CASSMDSYTQYF. CDR3 nucleotides: TGTGCCAGTAGTATGGACTCCTATACGCAGTATTTT. The genes are TRBV19 and TRBJ2-3; D is perhaps TRBD2 (5 bases). The CDR3 covers 12 residues. Trimming pared 3 bases from V and 7 bases from J, leaving 8 bases between. Germline-derived CDR1 and CDR2 are LNHDA and SQIVND (reference sequence).

In this sample, this clone turned up once. The chain couples TRBV5-1 to TRBJ2-4; maybe TRBD2 (5 bases). This CDR3 spans 19 amino acids. CDR1 is SGHRS and CDR2 is YFSETQ in the germline V gene. V was pared by 5 bases and J by 0 bases, with 24 bases between. CDR3 DNA: TGCGCCAGCAGATCCAATCCGCCGGGATTAACCCTAGCCAAAAACATTCAGTACTTC. Protein product: CASRSNPPGLTLAKNIQYF.

The chain joins TRBV15 to TRBJ1-2; 10 bases are shared with TRBD1. CDR3 size: 15 residues. Germline V CDR1 and CDR2: LNHNV, YYDKDF (reference sequence). Trimming cost V 5 bases and J 4 bases; bases outside gene matches: 7. CDR3 bases: TGTGCCACCAGCGGCGACAGGGGGCTTGTCTATGGCTACACCTTC. Residues: CATSGDRGLVYGYTF.

The V and J genes are TRBV19 and TRBJ1-5, with 8 bases matching TRBD1. Germline assignment: CDR1 LNHDA and CDR2 SQIVND (reference sequence). This CDR3 contains 16 residues. After removal of 5 bases from V and 0 bases from J, the junction contained 6 bases not matched to a gene. DNA of the CDR3: TGTGCCAGTAGTTCTGGGACAGGTAATAGCAATCAGCCCCAGCATTTT. The encoded protein is CASSSGTGNSNQPQHF. Full variable domain (remainder filled in from reference TRBV19 and TRBJ1-5): DGGITQSPKYLFRKEGQNVTLSCEQNLNHDAMYWYRQDPGQGLRLIYYSQIVNDFQKGDIAEGYSVSREKKESFPLTVTSAQKNPTAFYLCASSSGTGNSNQPQHFGDGTRLSIL.

The V call is TRBV6-6, the J call TRBJ1-2; 7 nucleotides line up with TRBD1. Germline V CDR1 and CDR2: MNHNY, SVGAGI (reference sequence). V shed 4 bases and J 8 bases; nucleotides not matched to a gene: 7. This CDR3 contains 13 residues. The CDR3 nucleotides are TGTGCCAGCAGTTGGAATAAAGGGGGCGGCTACACCTTC. Residues: CASSWNKGGGYTF.

This clone has more than one count but fewer than ten. V gene TRBV3-1 (or the pseudogene TRBV3-2) combines with J gene TRBJ1-1; D is unresolved. The CDR3 runs to 13 residues. Trimming shortened V by 1 base and J by 8 bases, and 11 bases separated the two germline ends. The germline V gene has CDR1 LGHDT and CDR2 YNNKEL (reference sequence). The DNA of the CDR3 is TGTGCCAGCAGCCAAGTTGGAGTGGCAGAAGCTTTCTTT. Its translation is CASSQVGVAEAFF.

This clone was observed a single time. CDR3: CASSLGGGDTDTQYF. DNA of the CDR3: TGTGCCAGCAGCTTAGGAGGCGGAGACACAGATACGCAGTATTTT. The chain has TRBV11-3 and TRBJ2-3, with unresolved D. Trimming left V 1 base short and J 2 bases short, with 10 bases between. Germline-derived CDR1 and CDR2 are SGHNT and YENEEA. This CDR3 comprises 15 residues.

This clone was seen a handful of times. This chain joins TRBV9 and TRBJ1-2, with 7 bases aligning to TRBD1. The CDR3 is 12 residues long. V was pared by 3 bases and J by 4 bases, with 0 bases of the junction left unmatched. The germline gives CDR1 SGDLS, CDR2 YYNGEE. The DNA for the CDR3 is TGTGCCAGCAGCGACAGGGGCTATGGCTACACCTTC. Translation: CASSDRGYGYTF. Looking up the rest from reference TRBV9 and TRBJ1-2 gives the full variable domain: DSGVTQTPKHLITATGQRVTLRCSPRSGDLSVYWYQQSLDQGLQFLIQYYNGEERAKGNILERFSAQQFPDLHSELNLSSLELGDSALYFCASSDRGYGYTFGSGTRLTVV.

The chain uses TRBV5-6 and TRBJ1-2; possibly TRBD1 for D (6 bases). Germline lookup yields CDR1 SGHDT and CDR2 YYEEEE. CDR3 length equals 15 residues. The V gene lost 6 bases and the J gene lost 0 bases, with 15 bases spanning the gap. Written as DNA, the CDR3 is TGTGCCAGCACCGCATACACAGGGCCTAACTATGGCTACACCTTC. Residues: CASTAYTGPNYGYTF.

J is TRBJ1-4 and V is TRBV7-2; 9 bases agree with TRBD1. J gave up 9 bases and V 1 base, and 6 bases lay outside the gene matches. This CDR3 is 15 amino acids long. CDR1 and CDR2 (germline): SGHTA, FQGNSA. CDR3 nucleotide sequence: TGTGCCAGCAGCTTAGTACAGGGGGCAGGGCAAAAACTGTTTTTT. It codes for CASSLVQGAGQKLFF.

CDR3 residues: CAWSVRATGIGDGYTF. The CDR3 region has the DNA TGTGCCTGGAGTGTACGGGCGACAGGGATAGGGGATGGCTACACCTTC. The rearrangement links TRBV30 to TRBJ1-2; 7 nucleotides line up with TRBD1. The germline V gene encodes CDR1 GTSNPN and CDR2 SVGIG (reference sequence). V lost 0 bases and J lost 6; bases outside the gene matches: 13. This CDR3 has 16 amino acids.

This CDR3 is CASRAGGNRDQKLFF. DNA for the CDR3: TGTGCCAGCAGAGCTGGGGGAAACAGGGACCAAAAACTGTTTTTT. This rearrangement joins TRBV6-5 to TRBJ1-4; weak D call: TRBD1 (6 bases). The V gene lost 6 bases and the J gene lost 9 bases, with 20 bases spanning the gap. This CDR3 is built from 15 residues. CDR1 and CDR2 (germline): MNHEY, SVGAGI.

As for this clone: Other DNA sequences in the same sample also yield this CDR3. The rearrangement links TRBV7-9 to TRBJ1-6; D remains unclear. CDR1 is SEHNR and CDR2 is FQNEAQ in the germline V gene (reference sequence). V was cut by 2 bases and J by 7 bases, with 3 bases left in between. The CDR3 consists of 12 residues. As DNA, the CDR3 is TGTGCCAGCAGCTTAAGCAATTCACCCCTCCACTTT. Its protein is CASSLSNSPLHF.

The rearrangement joins TRBV5-1 to TRBJ1-1, with a tentative D call TRBD1 (5 bases). Germline CDR1 is SGHRS and CDR2 is YFSETQ. This CDR3 is built from 15 residues. Trimming left V 5 bases short and J 2 bases short, with 16 bases between. The CDR3 reads CASSTTLGGNTEAFF. The CDR3 DNA sequence: TGCGCCAGCAGTACAACCCTGGGGGGAAACACTGAAGCTTTCTTT.